This TCR beta chain was identified during a study of Tregs in tolerant kidney transplant recipients. Here immunoSEQ multiplex PCR was the method, and the copy in TCRdb shows in-frame clones only, minus some. The repertoire includes roughly 250,000 clones, more than 65% of them detected once, and 0.55% to 0.65% sits in the top ten. This clone appeared a few times. Trimming shortened V by 3 bases and J by 1 base, and 9 bases separated the two germline ends. Germline V gene lookup returns CDR1 ENHRY and CDR2 SYGVKD. The CDR3 is 15 residues long. This chain links TRBV10-3 with TRBJ2-2; tentatively, D is TRBD1 (6 bases). The sequencing input was CD4+ T cells from blood. The sequence came from a human donor in good health. CDR3 DNA: TGTGCCATCAGTGATCAGGGGCGGAACACCGGGGAGCTGTTTTTT. Translated, it gives CAISDQGRNTGELFF.